These 15 T cell receptor beta chains came from one sample sequenced in a study of blood T cells in healthy people across ages. Then a second PCR, running roughly 7 to 11 cycles, was carried out with a sample-barcoded 5' primer and a J-beta primer mix. TCRdb re-called the 5' RACE reads through MiXCR, storing one row per CDR3 protein. Of fewer than 2,000,000 distinct CDR3 sequences in the sample, about 35% were seen once. Sample: blood. Receptors were obtained from a woman in her 30s in good health.

Details on this clonotype: A much larger clone is a single base away; this may be a read error. The rearrangement joins TRBV29-1 to TRBJ2-7; TRBD2 agrees at 9 bases. The CDR3 totals 13 residues. Germline trimming cut 7 bases from V and 0 bases from J; bases unmatched to any gene: 4. From germline, CDR1 is SQVTM and CDR2 ANQGSEA. CDR3 protein: CSELAGTSYEQYF. The CDR3 coding sequence is TGCAGCGAACTAGCGGGTACCTCCTACGAGCAGTACTTC.

The chain joins TRBV4-1 to TRBJ1-6; D gene uncertain. This CDR3 contains 13 residues. The germline gives CDR1 MGHRA, CDR2 YSYEKL. V was pared by 0 bases and J by 12 bases, with 9 bases between. The CDR3 protein is CASSQDGDLPLHF. Here the CDR3 DNA reads TGCGCCAGCAGCCAAGATGGGGATTTACCCCTCCACTTT.

This clonotype occurred a few times. The J gene is TRBJ1-1, the V gene TRBV20-1; D gene ambiguous. Germline V CDR1 and CDR2: DFQATT, SNEGSKA (reference sequence). The CDR3 has 13 amino acids. V shed 0 bases and J shed 7 bases, with 12 bases lying between them. This chain's CDR3 is CSARDLYDNEAFF. The CDR3 DNA reads as TGCAGTGCTAGAGATTTGTACGATAATGAAGCTTTCTTT.

This clonotype was observed a single time. This chain connects TRBV18 to TRBJ2-3; tentatively, D is TRBD2 (6 bases). The germline gives CDR1 KGHSH, CDR2 LQKENI. The CDR3 length is 17 residues. Trimming took 3 bases from V and 0 from J, leaving 16 bases between them. The CDR3 DNA reads TGTGCCAGCTCACCCCGGGACTCCTCCAAAAGCACAGATACGCAGTATTTT. It specifies CASSPRDSSKSTDTQYF.

The table lists this clonotype with a few counts. The chain employs TRBV28 and TRBJ2-7; D may be TRBD1 (5 bases). Germline assignment: CDR1 MDHEN and CDR2 SYDVKM. The CDR3 is made up of 13 amino acids. Trimming took 6 bases from V and 3 from J, leaving 12 bases between them. The CDR3 is CASRSRQLYEQYF. The DNA of the CDR3 is TGTGCCAGCAGATCCCGACAGCTCTACGAGCAGTACTTC.

This clonotype was counted between two and nine times. The V gene is TRBV5-1, the J gene TRBJ2-5, with TRBD1 matching over 9 bases. The CDR3 has 15 residues. CDR1 SGHRS and CDR2 YFSETQ come from the germline V gene. With 4 bases clipped from V and 4 bases from J, the junction kept 8 bases outside the gene matches. The CDR3 bases are TGCGCCAGCAGCGGAGGGGGACAGGGAGGAGAGACCCAGTACTTC. This encodes CASSGGGQGGETQYF.

Worth noting for this clonotype: A junction end diverges from the germline sequence, so it may reflect a read error. The CDR3, as DNA: TGTGCCAGCAGCTTAGGCCGCTACACCGGGGAGCGGTTTTTT. Translation: CASSLGRYTGERFF. The J gene is TRBJ2-2, the V gene TRBV7-2; D may be TRBD2 (5 bases). The CDR3 has 14 amino acids. CDR1 SGHTA and CDR2 FQGNSA come from the germline V gene. Full variable domain (remainder filled in from reference TRBV7-2 and TRBJ2-2): GAGVSQSPSNKVTEKGKDVELRCDPISGHTALYWYRQSLGQGLEFLIYFQGNSAPDKSGLPSDRFSAERTGGSVSTLTIQRTQQEDSAVYLCASSLGRYTGERFFGEGSRLTVL.

Here the CDR3 reads CASSLPSGIGSYEQYF. DNA for the CDR3: TGCGCCAGCAGCCTTCCTTCGGGTATAGGCTCCTACGAGCAGTACTTC. The genes are TRBV5-1 and TRBJ2-7, with D unclear. Germline CDR1 reads SGHRS; CDR2 reads YFSETQ. The V end was cut by 4 bases, the J end by 0 bases, with 17 bases between. This CDR3 contains 16 residues. Combining the CDR3 with reference TRBV5-1 and TRBJ2-7 gives the whole variable domain KAGVTQTPRYLIKTRGQQVTLSCSPISGHRSVSWYQQTPGQGLQFLFEYFSETQRNKGNFPGRFSGRQFSNSRSEMNVSTLELGDSALYLCASSLPSGIGSYEQYFGPGTRLTVT.

This clonotype came up a few times. The chain uses TRBV5-1 and TRBJ1-1; perhaps TRBD1 as D (5 bases). The CDR3 is 16 amino acids. Per germline, CDR1 SGHRS and CDR2 YFSETQ. Between the trimmed V and J ends, which lost 4 bases and 0 bases, there was a span of 16 bases. The CDR3 coding sequence is TGCGCCAGCAGCACTCGACCTGGGACGTTGAACACTGAAGCTTTCTTT. Translation gives CASSTRPGTLNTEAFF.

This clonotype is a singleton in its sample. The junction shows a germline mismatch at one end, possibly a read error. In nucleotides, the CDR3 is TGTGCCGGCCGACAGGGTAGCACAGATACGCGGTATTTT. This translates into CAGRQGSTDTRYF. The chain carries TRBV6-6 and TRBJ2-3, with 7 positions matching TRBD1. The CDR3 covers 13 residues. The germline gives CDR1 MNHNY, CDR2 SVGAGI (reference sequence).

In this sample, this clonotype turned up many times. The rearrangement uses TRBV3-1 and TRBJ1-2, with D perhaps matching TRBD1 (5 bases). The CDR3 is 11 residues long. V was clipped by 2 bases and J by 8 bases, with 6 bases between them. Germline V gene sequence: CDR1 LGHDT, CDR2 YNNKEL (reference sequence). The CDR3 reads CASSQNRGYTF. The CDR3 DNA sequence: TGTGCCAGCAGCCAAAACAGGGGCTACACCTTC.

The V gene is TRBV27, the J gene TRBJ2-1, with a tentative D call TRBD2 (6 bases). Germline loops: CDR1 MNHEY, CDR2 SMNVEV (reference sequence). V shed 6 bases and J shed 7 bases, with 13 bases lying between them. The CDR3 runs 13 residues. CDR3: CASRSLASNEQFF. The DNA for the CDR3 is TGTGCCAGCAGGTCCCTAGCGTCGAATGAGCAGTTCTTC.

The chain joins TRBV24-1 to TRBJ2-5, with 7 bases identical to TRBD1. Germline lookup yields CDR1 KGHDR and CDR2 SFDVKD. The CDR3 consists of 13 residues. Trimming took 10 bases from V and 5 from J; bases not matched to a gene: 9. The CDR3 DNA is TGTGCCACTCAGAGGGGGCTCGGGGAGACCCAGTACTTC. This sequence encodes CATQRGLGETQYF.

Comments on this clonotype: A much larger clonotype is one base distant, so this may be a read error. V is TRBV5-4 and J is TRBJ1-2, with 7 bases that match TRBD1. Germline V gives CDR1 SGHNT, CDR2 YYREEE (reference sequence). The CDR3 is made up of 13 amino acids. The ends lost 7 bases at V and 4 bases at J; junction bases unmatched: 7. CDR3 protein: CASLLGGVYGYTF. DNA of the CDR3: TGTGCCAGCTTGTTAGGGGGCGTCTATGGCTACACCTTC.

This chain uses TRBV4-1 with TRBJ2-7; D might be TRBD1 (6 bases). V lost 2 bases, J lost 0 bases, and 11 bases lay in between. CDR3 length equals 15 residues. Germline CDR1 is MGHRA and CDR2 is YSYEKL. CDR3 DNA sequence: TGCGCCAGCAGCCAAAATCGGACAGTCTCCTACGAGCAGTACTTC. Translating it yields CASSQNRTVSYEQYF.